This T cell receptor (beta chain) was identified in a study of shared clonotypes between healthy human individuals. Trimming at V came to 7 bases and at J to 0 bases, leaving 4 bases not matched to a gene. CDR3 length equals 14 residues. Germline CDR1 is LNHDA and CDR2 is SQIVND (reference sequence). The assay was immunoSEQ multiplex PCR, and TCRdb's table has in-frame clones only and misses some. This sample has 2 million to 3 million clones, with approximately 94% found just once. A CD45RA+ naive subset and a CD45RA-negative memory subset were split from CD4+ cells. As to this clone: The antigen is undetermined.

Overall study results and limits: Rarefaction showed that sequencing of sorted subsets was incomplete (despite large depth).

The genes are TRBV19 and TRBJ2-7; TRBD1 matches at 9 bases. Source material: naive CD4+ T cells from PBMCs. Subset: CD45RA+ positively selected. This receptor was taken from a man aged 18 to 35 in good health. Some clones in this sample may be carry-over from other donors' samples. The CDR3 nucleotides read TGTGCCAGTATGCCGGGACAGGGCTCCTACGAGCAGTACTTC. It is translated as CASMPGQGSYEQYF. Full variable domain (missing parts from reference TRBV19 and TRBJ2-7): DGGITQSPKYLFRKEGQNVTLSCEQNLNHDAMYWYRQDPGQGLRLIYYSQIVNDFQKGDIAEGYSVSREKKESFPLTVTSAQKNPTAFYLCASMPGQGSYEQYFGPGTRLTVT.